Below, 23 T cell receptor beta chains from the same sample are listed, as sequenced in a study of T cells in Graves' hyperthyroidism and ophthalmopathy. The CDR3 regions of TCR beta were amplified from RNA transcripts. The primer set for the first-round RT-PCR of the TCR CDR3 was HTBI. Using its own MiXCR run on the multiplex PCR reads, TCRdb lists one record per CDR3 protein. Here the sample spans roughly 800,000 distinct CDR3 sequences, about 38% being singletons. The sample was blood. Receptors were obtained from a man between 18 and 35 years old with Graves' hyperthyroidism.

The table lists this clonotype with many counts. The chain is built from TRBV7-3 and TRBJ1-6, with 7 bases fitting TRBD1. CDR1 and CDR2 (germline): SGHTA, FQGTGA. The CDR3 has 13 residues. Trimming took 2 bases from V and 17 from J; bases not matched to a gene: 9. Here the CDR3 DNA reads TGTGCCAGCAGCTTACACCGGGACAGCGGCGTCCACTTT. It is translated as CASSLHRDSGVHF.

As concerns this clonotype: The junction shows a germline mismatch at one end, possibly a read error. The chain recombines TRBV9 with TRBJ2-2; no clear D gene. Germline values: CDR1 SGDLS, CDR2 YYNGEE. This CDR3 is built from 15 residues. CDR3 amino acids: CACSVVSGNTGELFF. Here the CDR3 DNA reads TGTGCCTGCAGCGTTGTATCGGGGAACACCGGGGAGCTGTTTTTT.

The V and J genes are TRBV9 and TRBJ2-5; 9 nucleotides agree with TRBD2. The CDR3 consists of 15 residues. Germline lookup yields CDR1 SGDLS and CDR2 YYNGEE. The ends lost 5 bases at V and 4 bases at J; junction bases unmatched: 9. The CDR3 loop is CASSLAGTSIETQYF. CDR3 nucleotides: TGTGCCAGCAGTTTAGCCGGGACTAGCATAGAGACCCAGTACTTC.

This clonotype was seen only a few times. The chain is built from TRBV2 and TRBJ1-2; D is uncertain. The germline V gene has CDR1 SNHLY and CDR2 FYNNEI. V was cut by 8 bases and J by 8 bases, with 6 bases left in between. This CDR3 has 9 amino acids. The CDR3 sequence is CASSTGYTF. For the CDR3, the DNA is TGTGCCAGCTCGACGGGCTACACCTTC.

The chain joins TRBV5-5 to TRBJ1-2; D gene unclear. This CDR3 is 13 amino acids long. Germline CDR1 reads SGHKS; CDR2 reads YYEKEE (reference sequence). Trimming pared 8 bases from V and 4 bases from J, leaving 15 bases between. CDR3 coding DNA: TGTGCCAGTTTGTCGTACCCGTTCTATGGCTACACCTTC. It translates to CASLSYPFYGYTF.

Ten or more counts support this clonotype. The gene calls are TRBV20-1 and TRBJ2-5; 11 bases align to TRBD2. Germline V gene sequence: CDR1 DFQATT, CDR2 SNEGSKA (reference sequence). Trimming took 2 bases from V and 10 from J; bases not matched to a gene: 3. There are 12 residues in the CDR3. CDR3 nucleotide sequence: TGCAGTGCTAGACTAGCGGGAGGCCGCCAGTACTTC. Translation gives CSARLAGGRQYF.

This chain links TRBV20-1 with TRBJ1-5, with TRBD1 matching over 10 bases. Looked up from germline, CDR1 is DFQATT and CDR2 is SNEGSKA (reference sequence). V gave up 5 bases and J gave up 0 bases; unmatched junction bases: 7. CDR3 length equals 16 residues. The CDR3 here is CSARSGTGDSNQPQHF. DNA of the CDR3: TGCAGTGCTCGGTCCGGGACAGGGGATAGCAATCAGCCCCAGCATTTT.

This chain joins TRBV2 and TRBJ2-2, with D possibly TRBD1 on 6 matching bases. The V gene lost 7 bases and the J gene lost 0 bases, with 12 bases spanning the gap. This CDR3 contains 15 residues. Germline CDR1 is SNHLY and CDR2 is FYNNEI. In DNA form, the CDR3 reads TGTGCCAGCAAGCCGGGACATCCGAACACCGGGGAGCTGTTTTTT. This gives the protein CASKPGHPNTGELFF. Based on the CDR3 plus reference TRBV2 and TRBJ2-2, the full variable domain is EPEVTQTPSHQVTQMGQEVILRCVPISNHLYFYWYRQILGQKVEFLVSFYNNEISEKSEIFDDQFSVERPDGSNFTLKIRSTKLEDSAMYFCASKPGHPNTGELFFGEGSRLTVL.

The chain links TRBV9 to TRBJ1-5; tentative D call: TRBD1 (5 bases). V lost 2 bases to trimming and J lost 11 bases, with 20 bases between them. The CDR3 totals 15 residues. CDR1 and CDR2 from the germline V gene are SGDLS and YYNGEE. CDR3 DNA sequence: TGTGCCAGCAGCGTTATGGGGCAGAATCAAGAGACCCAGCATTTT. Translating it yields CASSVMGQNQETQHF.

V gene TRBV2 combines with J gene TRBJ2-2; D is unclear. Between the trimmed V and J ends, which lost 3 bases and 3 bases, there was a span of 11 bases. Germline values: CDR1 SNHLY, CDR2 FYNNEI. The CDR3 loop spans 15 amino acids. CDR3 protein: CASSEVRMHTGELFF. CDR3 bases: TGTGCCAGCAGTGAGGTCAGGATGCACACCGGGGAGCTGTTTTTT.

The CDR3 DNA reads as TGTGCCAGCAGCTTGTTTGGGGCGGCAAAGTCCTACGAGCAGTACTTC. Translated, it gives CASSLFGAAKSYEQYF. The chain links TRBV7-9 to TRBJ2-7; D might be TRBD1 (5 bases). Germline V gene sequence: CDR1 SEHNR, CDR2 FQNEAQ (reference sequence). V was pared by 3 bases and J by 1 base, with 16 bases between. This CDR3 has 16 residues.

A note on this clonotype: A much more abundant neighbour one base away suggests this may be a read error. The chain carries TRBV29-1 and TRBJ2-5; TRBD2 is a possible D gene (5 bases). The CDR3 spans 12 residues. In germline, CDR1 is SQVTM, CDR2 ANQGSEA. CDR3 protein: CSLLRGSETKYF. CDR3 bases: TGCAGCCTCCTTCGGGGTTCAGAGACCAAGTACTTC.

This clonotype appeared many times. This chain joins TRBV9 and TRBJ1-2; tentative D call: TRBD1 (5 bases). Trimming shortened V by 3 bases and J by 7 bases, and 13 bases separated the two germline ends. Germline values: CDR1 SGDLS, CDR2 YYNGEE. The CDR3 loop spans 13 amino acids. The CDR3 DNA follows: TGTGCCAGCAGCGCCAGCGGGGCGATTGGCTACACCTTC. Protein: CASSASGAIGYTF.

This clonotype was counted between two and nine times. The J gene is TRBJ2-5, the V gene TRBV7-2; the D gene is possibly TRBD1 (5 bases). This CDR3 contains 14 residues. Germline CDR1 SGHTA, CDR2 FQGNSA. V lost 1 base and J 5 bases, leaving 11 bases between the germline ends. The CDR3 DNA reads TGTGCCAGCAGCTTAGGGGGCAGGGTCGAGACCCAGTACTTC. It encodes CASSLGGRVETQYF.

The J gene is TRBJ2-2, the V gene TRBV10-2; 7 bases map to TRBD2. Germline CDR1 reads WSHSY; CDR2 reads SAAADI. The CDR3 covers 15 residues. The V and J ends lost 7 bases and 6 bases, in that order; junction bases with no gene match: 11. CDR3: CASITTGGGPGELFF. In nucleotides, the CDR3 is TGCGCCAGCATCACAACGGGGGGAGGGCCCGGGGAGCTGTTTTTT.

This chain connects TRBV2 to TRBJ2-5, with D possibly being TRBD2 (5 bases). V was shortened by 6 bases and J by 4 bases, with 15 bases between the two germline ends. Germline V CDR1 and CDR2: SNHLY, FYNNEI. There are 14 residues in the CDR3. Here the CDR3 DNA reads TGTGCCAGCAGCCGGGAACATGCCGCAGAGACCCAGTACTTC. The encoded protein is CASSREHAAETQYF.

The chain has TRBV20-1 and TRBJ1-3; weak D call: TRBD1 (5 bases). CDR3 length: 13 residues. V dropped 4 bases and J dropped 9 bases, with 16 bases sitting between them. CDR1 and CDR2 from the germline V gene are DFQATT and SNEGSKA (reference sequence). The CDR3 DNA reads as TGCAGTGCTATGAGGGGTCCAGAGGCCACCATATATTTT. Translating it yields CSAMRGPEATIYF.

CDR3 amino acids: CASSQEGGLAGDYEQYF. Written as DNA, the CDR3 is TGCGCCAGCAGCCAAGAAGGGGGGCTAGCGGGCGACTACGAGCAGTACTTC. The chain carries TRBV4-1 and TRBJ2-7; TRBD2 matches at 8 bases. Germline V gives CDR1 MGHRA, CDR2 YSYEKL. V trimming: 0 bases; J trimming: 3 bases; junction bases outside the gene matches: 10. CDR3 size: 17 residues.

In its sample, this clonotype was seen a few times. This chain uses TRBV7-2 with TRBJ1-5; D gene unclear. With 5 bases removed from V and 1 base from J, the gap between germline ends came to 12 bases. This CDR3 comprises 15 residues. The germline V gene has CDR1 SGHTA and CDR2 FQGNSA. CDR3 DNA: TGTGCCAGCAGCCCCCACAGCGGGAGCAATCAGCCCCAGCATTTT. Amino acids: CASSPHSGSNQPQHF.

The chain couples TRBV20-1 to TRBJ1-4; a possible D gene is TRBD1 (5 bases). The CDR3 length is 15 residues. Per germline, CDR1 DFQATT and CDR2 SNEGSKA (reference sequence). Deletions cut 3 bases from V and 7 bases from J, with 18 bases between. The CDR3 DNA follows: TGCAGTGCTAGTACGGAGACCAGGGTGGGTGAAAAACTGTTTTTT. It codes for CSASTETRVGEKLFF.

CDR3 in amino acids: CASSLTGTLTETQYF. DNA of the CDR3: TGTGCCAGCAGTTTAACCGGGACTCTGACCGAGACCCAGTACTTC. V is TRBV12-3 or TRBV12-4 and J is TRBJ2-5, with a weak D call TRBD2 (6 bases). The V end was cut by 2 bases, the J end by 5 bases, with 15 bases between. The CDR3 spans 15 residues.

This clonotype was seen many times. This chain uses TRBV19 with TRBJ1-5, with D maybe TRBD1 (6 bases). Germline values: CDR1 LNHDA, CDR2 SQIVND (reference sequence). The V end lost 8 bases, the J end lost 3 bases, and 14 bases lay between the germline ends. CDR3 size: 14 residues. CDR3 amino acids: CASGTGLNNQPQHF. The CDR3 DNA reads TGTGCCAGTGGAACAGGGTTGAACAATCAGCCCCAGCATTTT.

V gene TRBV25-1 combines with J gene TRBJ2-7, with 9 bases aligning to TRBD1. The junction had 5 bases not matched to a gene; V was cut back by 10 bases and J by 1 base. The CDR3 runs to 13 residues. CDR1 is MGHDK and CDR2 is SYGVNS in the germline V gene. The CDR3 reads CATSDRGSYEQYF. CDR3 nucleotide sequence: TGTGCCACCTCGGACAGGGGTTCCTACGAGCAGTACTTC.